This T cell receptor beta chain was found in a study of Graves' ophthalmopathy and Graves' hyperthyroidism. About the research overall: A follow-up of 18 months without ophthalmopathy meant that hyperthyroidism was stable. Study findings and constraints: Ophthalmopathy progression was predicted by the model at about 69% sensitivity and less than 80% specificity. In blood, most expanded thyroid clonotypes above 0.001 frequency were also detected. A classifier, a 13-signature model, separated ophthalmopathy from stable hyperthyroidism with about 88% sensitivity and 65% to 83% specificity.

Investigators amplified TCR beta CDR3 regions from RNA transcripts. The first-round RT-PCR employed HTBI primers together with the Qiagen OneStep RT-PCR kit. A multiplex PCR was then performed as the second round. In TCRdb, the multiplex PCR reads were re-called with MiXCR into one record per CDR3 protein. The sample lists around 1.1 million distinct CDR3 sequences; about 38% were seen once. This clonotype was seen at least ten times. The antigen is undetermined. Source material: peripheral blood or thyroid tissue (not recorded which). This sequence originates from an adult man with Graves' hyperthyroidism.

The chain's CDR3 is CASSARDRLNPYEQYF. In DNA, the CDR3 is TGTGCCAGTAGTGCAAGGGACAGGTTAAATCCCTACGAGCAGTACTTC. This chain joins TRBV19 and TRBJ2-7; 8 bases line up with TRBD1. This CDR3 has 16 amino acids. Unmatched junction bases numbered 11, after V lost 5 bases and J lost 2 bases. Germline-derived CDR1 and CDR2 are LNHDA and SQIVND (reference sequence). Using reference TRBV19 and TRBJ2-7 for the parts outside the CDR3, the full variable domain is DGGITQSPKYLFRKEGQNVTLSCEQNLNHDAMYWYRQDPGQGLRLIYYSQIVNDFQKGDIAEGYSVSREKKESFPLTVTSAQKNPTAFYLCASSARDRLNPYEQYFGPGTRLTVT.